This TCR beta chain was recorded in a study of OX40 agonist ivuxolimab in advanced cancers. Overall study: People who had prior anti-PD-1, anti-PD-L1 or anti-CTLA-4 therapy could take part, and roughly 40% had some.

A note on this clone: The antigen is undetermined. At one end, the junction sequence differs from germline, possibly due to a read error.

Study-level points and caveats: Dosing at 0.1 to 3.0 mg/kg was accompanied by clonal expansion of CD4+ and CD8+ blood T cells by week 6.

CDR1 and CDR2 (germline): SSHAT, FNYEAQ (reference sequence). The CDR3 extends over 14 amino acids. Assay used: immunoSEQ multiplex PCR; TCRdb lists only in-frame clones, some missing. The repertoire holds around 79,000 clones, with 88% as singletons. The sequenced sample was CD4+ or CD8+ T cells sorted from blood, obtained in a trial of the OX40 agonist ivuxolimab. This TCR was sampled from an adult with an advanced solid tumor such as melanoma, head and neck, liver or kidney cancer. The genes are TRBV7-7 and TRBJ1-5; D is ambiguous. In nucleotides, the CDR3 is TGTGCTAGCAACTTGTTCCGGGAAGATCAGCCCCAGCATTTT. Translation: CASNLFREDQPQHF. The variable domain in full, with the rest retrieved from reference TRBV7-7 and TRBJ1-5, is GAGVSQSPRYKVTKRGQDVTLRCDPISSHATLYWYQQALGQGPEFLTYFNYEAQPDKSGLPSDRFSAERPEGSISTLTIQRTEQRDSAMYRCASNLFREDQPQHFGDGTRLSIL.